This T cell receptor (beta chain) was sequenced in a study of T cells in women clearing cervical HPV infection. About the study: No precancer developed; the control's incident HPV16 infection cleared within 12 months. Blood came at first lesion visit for cases, post-clearance for controls. Study-wide points: Each sample's T-cell count was unknown, possibly confounding richness.

Note on this clone: The target antigen is unknown. The CDR3 end lies 3 residues beyond the end of the read and is filled in from the germline J gene.

Produced via immunoSEQ multiplex PCR; TCRdb's table is partial and in-frame only. The sample's table shows 25,000 to 40,000 clones. CDR1 and CDR2 from the germline V gene are DFQATT and SNEGSKA (reference sequence). The CDR3 loop spans 10 amino acids. The receptor comes from a woman between 18 and 69 years old with a cervical HPV16 infection that either progressed to CIN3+ or cleared (not recorded which). The rearrangement links TRBV20-1 to TRBJ1-1; D is unclear. Material: blood buffy coat. Partial CDR3 DNA: TGCAGTGCTAGAGATTTAGAA. It translates to CSARDLE. The full CDR3 sequence reads CSARDLEAFF.